This TCR beta chain was obtained from a study of shared clonotypes between healthy human individuals. Donors were healthy HIV-negative adults without recent acute infections or vaccinations. Into CD45RA+ naive and CD45RA-negative memory subsets, the CD4+ cells were split. V lost 3 bases, J lost 4 bases, and 18 bases lay in between. This CDR3 has 16 residues. Per germline, CDR1 MDHEN and CDR2 SYDVKM. As regards this clone: The antigen is not known.

Only in-frame clones appear in the TCRdb table, and some are missing; sequencing was by immunoSEQ multiplex PCR. Seen here are under 650,000 clones, less than 96% observed once, and the top ten hold about 0.057%. Whole-study findings and limits: A limitation of the genetic and exposure-history diversity represented arose from few donors. Several donors held around 5% of naive CD4 clonotypes in common.

The sequence was obtained from a woman aged 25-40 years in good health. The rearrangement uses TRBV28 and TRBJ1-1, with D perhaps matching TRBD1 (6 bases). The material sequenced was naive CD4+ T cells sorted from blood. Subset specified: CD45RA+ positively selected. The CDR3, as DNA: TGTGCCAGCAGTTTTGATGGGCAGGGGCGGACCACTGAAGCTTTCTTT. This translates into CASSFDGQGRTTEAFF.